This TCR beta chain derives from a study of T-cell reconstitution after alpha-beta-depleted transplantation in children (dated by TCRdb to the mid-2010s). Regarding the research as a whole: T-cell immune reconstitution after TCRalphabeta/CD19-depleted allogeneic hematopoietic cell transplantation in children was quantitatively tracked in the study by means of TCR repertoire profiling.

Per the publication, the treatment or condition label means: allogeneic hematopoietic cell transplantation with graft depleted of TCRalphabeta T cells and CD19 B cells. Transplant recipients were children who received TCRalphabeta/CD19-depleted allogeneic hematopoietic cell grafts. This clonotype showed up many times. Its antigen target is currently unknown. Base qualities are not at hand, and no much larger clone is one base apart. Library preparation employed PCR. These reads were obtained on an Illumina HiSeq 2500. TCR library preparation used molecular barcoding, with unique molecular identifiers applied to normalize quantification of the TCRbeta repertoire. TCRdb took the public reads, trimmed them with fastp at Q25, ran MiXCR for clone calling and kept in-frame beta chains. Entries that share a CDR3 protein sequence are merged under the most common genes and DNA. Recorded for this sample are approximately 300,000 distinct CDR3 sequences; over 9.5% of them occurred a single time. The ten top clones hold roughly 7.1% of the sample.

Including the terminal cysteine and phenylalanine, the CDR3 comprises 16 residues. CDR3 DNA is the only sequence kept; it has 48 bases, read in frame from the first base. What the study reported, not specific to this receptor: Over the following months the frequencies of hyperexpanded clones went down, and after one year T-cell counts and TCRbeta diversity were mostly credited to newly produced T cells. The high TCRbeta diversity at day 60 in some patients was ascribed to recipient T cells and intrathymic progenitors that had survived conditioning. Apparently early alphabetaT-cell count recovery about two months after transplant reportedly relied on only several hundred rapidly expanded clones derived from non-depleted graft cells.

Rearrangement joined TRBV21-1 to TRBJ2-7; TRBD1 was called by the table and not checked on the DNA. TRBV21-1 is a recognized pseudogene. The sequence was collected from a boy in the first two years of life with acute myeloid leukemia, due to receive a stem cell transplant. The material was PBMCs, obtained before TCRalphabeta/CD19-depleted stem cell transplant. CDR3 region: CASTGRGDGSSYEQYF. The DNA is TGTGCCAGCACCGGGAGAGGAGACGGAAGCTCCTACGAGCAGTACTTC.